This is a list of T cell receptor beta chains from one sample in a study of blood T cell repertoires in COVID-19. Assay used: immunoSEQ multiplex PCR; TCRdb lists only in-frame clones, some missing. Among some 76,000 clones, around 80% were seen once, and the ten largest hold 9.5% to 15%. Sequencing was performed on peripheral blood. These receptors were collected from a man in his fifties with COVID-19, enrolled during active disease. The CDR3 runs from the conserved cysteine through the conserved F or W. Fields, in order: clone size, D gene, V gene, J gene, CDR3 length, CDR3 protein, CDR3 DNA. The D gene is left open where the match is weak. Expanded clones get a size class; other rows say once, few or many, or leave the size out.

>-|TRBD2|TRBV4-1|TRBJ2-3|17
CASSQGLLAGRTDTQYF
TGCGCCAGCAGCCAAGGGCTACTAGCGGGCCGCACAGATACGCAGTATTTT
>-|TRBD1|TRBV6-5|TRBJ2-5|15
CASSSGQPGQETQYF
TGTGCCAGCAGCTCGGGACAGCCAGGCCAAGAGACCCAGTACTTC
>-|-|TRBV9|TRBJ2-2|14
CASTPTSFGGELFF
TGTGCCAGCACTCCAACTAGTTTCGGCGGGGAGCTGTTTTTT
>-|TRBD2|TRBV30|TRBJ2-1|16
CAWRDGGSGGRNEQFF
TGTGCCTGGAGGGACGGCGGTAGCGGGGGACGAAATGAGCAGTTCTTC
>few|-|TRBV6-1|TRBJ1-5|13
CASSELGKLPQHF
TGTGCCAGCAGTGAACTAGGAAAACTGCCCCAGCATTTT
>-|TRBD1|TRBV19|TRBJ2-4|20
CASSVKGAGRPIGAKNIQYF
TGTGCCAGTAGCGTCAAGGGGGCAGGGAGACCCATCGGGGCCAAAAACATTCAGTACTTC
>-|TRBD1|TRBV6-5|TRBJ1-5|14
CASRGQGNIQPQHF
TGTGCCAGCAGGGGACAGGGAAATATACAGCCCCAGCATTTT
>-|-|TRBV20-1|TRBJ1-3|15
CSASGGQGLGNTIYF
TGCAGTGCTAGTGGGGGCCAGGGACTTGGAAACACCATATATTTT
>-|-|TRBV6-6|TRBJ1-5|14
CASRRGGSNQPQHF
TGTGCCAGCAGGAGAGGGGGAAGCAATCAGCCCCAGCATTTT
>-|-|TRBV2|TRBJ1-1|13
CASVRQAVTEAFF
TGTGCCAGCGTAAGACAAGCGGTCACTGAAGCTTTCTTT
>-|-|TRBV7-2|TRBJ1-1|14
CASSSWGVNTEAFF
TGTGCCAGCAGCTCCTGGGGGGTGAACACTGAAGCTTTCTTT
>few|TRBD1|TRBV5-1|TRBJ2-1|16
CASSLTAGGTYNEQFF
TGCGCCAGCAGCTTGACGGCAGGGGGAACCTACAATGAGCAGTTCTTC
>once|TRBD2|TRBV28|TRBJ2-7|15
CASTLSGRSSYEQYF
TGTGCCAGCACCCTTAGCGGGAGGAGCTCCTACGAGCAGTACTTC
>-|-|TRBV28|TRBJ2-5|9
CARPVSQYF
TGTGCCCGCCCGGTGTCCCAGTACTTC
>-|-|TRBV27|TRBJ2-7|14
CASALRGSEGEQYF
TGTGCCAGCGCCTTGCGCGGGTCGGAGGGAGAGCAGTACTTC
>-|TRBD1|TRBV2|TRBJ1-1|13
CASSEGDSTEAFF
TGTGCCAGCAGTGAAGGGGACAGCACTGAAGCTTTCTTT
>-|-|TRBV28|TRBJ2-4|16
CASSFGGSVGWSIQYF
TGTGCCAGCAGTTTTGGGGGGTCAGTTGGCTGGAGCATTCAGTACTTC
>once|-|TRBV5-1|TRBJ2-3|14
CASSLASSTDTQYF
TGCGCCAGCAGCTTGGCCAGTTCCACAGATACGCAGTATTTT
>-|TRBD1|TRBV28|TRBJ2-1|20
CASTNPHGTGLSWGDNEQFF
TGTGCCAGCACAAATCCTCACGGGACAGGTCTATCCTGGGGGGACAATGAGCAGTTCTTC
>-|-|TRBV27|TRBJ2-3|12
CASSSSKNTQYF
TGTGCCAGCAGTTCTAGTAAAAATACGCAGTATTTT